This T cell receptor beta chain was obtained from a study of blood T cell repertoires in COVID-19. For the study at large: Italy, Spain and the United States were the sources of the convalescent and acute COVID-19 samples. The cDNA or gDNA used as material had been derived from T cells, B-cell-depleted T cells, or PBMCs.

As handled by the study authors: Estimated nucleated cell counts came from reference gene primer amplification. TCRdb's table, derived via immunoSEQ multiplex PCR, lists solely in-frame clones and lacks some. V, J and clone size derive from that table, while D and trimming were established from the DNA sequence. The data hold about 280,000 clones, with around 85% observed a single time. CDR1 and CDR2 from the germline V gene are GTSNPN and SVGIG (reference sequence). The CDR3 contains 15 residues. J was trimmed by 2 bases and V by 5 bases; bases with no gene match: 7. The sample comprised peripheral blood. This chain connects TRBV30 to TRBJ2-7; TRBD1 aligns across 12 bases. The TCR was taken from a man over 45 with active or convalescent COVID-19. DNA of the CDR3: TGTGCCTGGGCTAGGGACAGGGGGCGCCCCTACGAGCAGTACTTC. Translating gives CAWARDRGRPYEQYF.